A selection of T cell receptor beta chains follows, all from one sample in a study of T cells after yellow fever vaccination. TCRdb used MiXCR to reprocess the 5' RACE reads, holding one entry per CDR3 protein. This table has roughly 400,000 distinct CDR3 sequences, over 15% appearing once. Here the sequenced sample was PBMCs, taken before the yellow fever booster vaccination. The receptors derive from a man younger than 35 who received the YFV17D yellow fever vaccine. The CDR3 runs from the conserved cysteine through the conserved F or W. The order of the fields is V gene, D gene, clone size, J gene, CDR3 protein, CDR3 DNA. D genes are given only for firm matches. Expanded clones get a size class; other rows say once, few or many, or leave the size out.

v_call: TRBV5-6; d_call: -; clone_size: few; j_call: TRBJ1-2; cdr3_aa: CASSLVQGARDGYTF; cdr3_nt: TGTGCCAGCAGCTTGGTTCAGGGAGCACGGGATGGCTACACCTTC
v_call: TRBV27; d_call: -; clone_size: -; j_call: TRBJ1-2; cdr3_aa: CASSVDSRGYGYTF; cdr3_nt: TGTGCCAGCAGTGTCGACAGCAGGGGCTATGGCTACACCTTC
v_call: TRBV20-1; d_call: -; clone_size: -; j_call: TRBJ2-5; cdr3_aa: CSARDRRLAETQYF; cdr3_nt: TGCAGTGCTAGAGATCGTCGTCTAGCAGAGACCCAGTACTTC
v_call: TRBV7-9; d_call: TRBD1; clone_size: -; j_call: TRBJ1-2; cdr3_aa: CASSPDRGLGYTF; cdr3_nt: TGTGCCAGCAGCCCCGACAGGGGGCTTGGCTACACCTTC
v_call: TRBV18; d_call: -; clone_size: few; j_call: TRBJ2-7; cdr3_aa: CASSPQSGTYEQYF; cdr3_nt: TGTGCCAGCTCACCACAGTCCGGTACCTACGAGCAGTACTTC
v_call: TRBV5-6; d_call: TRBD1; clone_size: few; j_call: TRBJ2-3; cdr3_aa: CASSGTGLSTDTQYF; cdr3_nt: TGTGCCAGCAGCGGGACAGGGCTAAGCACAGATACGCAGTATTTT
v_call: TRBV7-9; d_call: TRBD1; clone_size: -; j_call: TRBJ1-1; cdr3_aa: CASSSWTGGTNTEAFF; cdr3_nt: TGTGCCAGCAGCTCCTGGACAGGGGGCACGAACACTGAAGCTTTCTTT
v_call: TRBV10-3; d_call: TRBD1; clone_size: few; j_call: TRBJ1-5; cdr3_aa: CAISAGTGINQPQHF; cdr3_nt: TGTGCCATCAGTGCCGGGACAGGGATTAATCAGCCCCAGCATTTT
v_call: TRBV18; d_call: -; clone_size: -; j_call: TRBJ1-3; cdr3_aa: CASSGDGSGNTIYF; cdr3_nt: TGTGCCAGCTCCGGAGACGGCTCTGGAAACACCATATATTTT
v_call: TRBV30; d_call: -; clone_size: -; j_call: TRBJ2-7; cdr3_aa: CAWSVVRAAEQYF; cdr3_nt: TGTGCCTGGAGTGTCGTCAGGGCGGCCGAGCAGTACTTC
v_call: TRBV20-1; d_call: TRBD1; clone_size: -; j_call: TRBJ1-5; cdr3_aa: CSARGTGVGQPQHF; cdr3_nt: TGCAGTGCTAGAGGGACAGGGGTCGGTCAGCCCCAGCATTTT
v_call: TRBV7-9; d_call: TRBD1; clone_size: -; j_call: TRBJ1-4; cdr3_aa: CASSSLQGAHEKLFF; cdr3_nt: TGTGCCAGCAGCTCGCTACAGGGGGCACATGAAAAACTGTTTTTT
v_call: TRBV6-6; d_call: -; clone_size: -; j_call: TRBJ1-6; cdr3_aa: CASIGAPANSPLHF; cdr3_nt: TGTGCCAGCATCGGAGCCCCGGCTAATTCACCCCTCCACTTT
v_call: TRBV2; d_call: -; clone_size: -; j_call: TRBJ2-5; cdr3_aa: CASSEALSSVETQYF; cdr3_nt: TGTGCCAGCAGTGAAGCGCTGAGCTCGGTGGAGACCCAGTACTTC
v_call: TRBV7-9; d_call: -; clone_size: -; j_call: TRBJ1-6; cdr3_aa: CASSSRTFDFYNSPLHF; cdr3_nt: TGTGCCAGCAGCTCGAGGACCTTTGACTTCTATAATTCACCCCTCCACTTT
v_call: TRBV5-6; d_call: -; clone_size: -; j_call: TRBJ1-1; cdr3_aa: CASSSAGWTEAFF; cdr3_nt: TGTGCCAGCAGCTCGGCGGGTTGGACTGAAGCTTTCTTT
v_call: TRBV7-9; d_call: TRBD1; clone_size: -; j_call: TRBJ2-3; cdr3_aa: CASSFRDRGPDTQYF; cdr3_nt: TGTGCCAGCAGCTTCCGGGACAGGGGTCCTGATACGCAGTATTTT
v_call: TRBV20-1; d_call: TRBD1; clone_size: few; j_call: TRBJ1-6; cdr3_aa: CSATIPPTGSNSPLHF; cdr3_nt: TGCAGTGCTACCATCCCCCCGACAGGGTCGAATTCACCCCTCCACTTT
v_call: TRBV4-3; d_call: -; clone_size: -; j_call: TRBJ2-1; cdr3_aa: CASSQETGGGVGGHEQFF; cdr3_nt: TGCGCCAGCAGCCAAGAGACGGGGGGCGGGGTTGGGGGCCATGAGCAGTTCTTC